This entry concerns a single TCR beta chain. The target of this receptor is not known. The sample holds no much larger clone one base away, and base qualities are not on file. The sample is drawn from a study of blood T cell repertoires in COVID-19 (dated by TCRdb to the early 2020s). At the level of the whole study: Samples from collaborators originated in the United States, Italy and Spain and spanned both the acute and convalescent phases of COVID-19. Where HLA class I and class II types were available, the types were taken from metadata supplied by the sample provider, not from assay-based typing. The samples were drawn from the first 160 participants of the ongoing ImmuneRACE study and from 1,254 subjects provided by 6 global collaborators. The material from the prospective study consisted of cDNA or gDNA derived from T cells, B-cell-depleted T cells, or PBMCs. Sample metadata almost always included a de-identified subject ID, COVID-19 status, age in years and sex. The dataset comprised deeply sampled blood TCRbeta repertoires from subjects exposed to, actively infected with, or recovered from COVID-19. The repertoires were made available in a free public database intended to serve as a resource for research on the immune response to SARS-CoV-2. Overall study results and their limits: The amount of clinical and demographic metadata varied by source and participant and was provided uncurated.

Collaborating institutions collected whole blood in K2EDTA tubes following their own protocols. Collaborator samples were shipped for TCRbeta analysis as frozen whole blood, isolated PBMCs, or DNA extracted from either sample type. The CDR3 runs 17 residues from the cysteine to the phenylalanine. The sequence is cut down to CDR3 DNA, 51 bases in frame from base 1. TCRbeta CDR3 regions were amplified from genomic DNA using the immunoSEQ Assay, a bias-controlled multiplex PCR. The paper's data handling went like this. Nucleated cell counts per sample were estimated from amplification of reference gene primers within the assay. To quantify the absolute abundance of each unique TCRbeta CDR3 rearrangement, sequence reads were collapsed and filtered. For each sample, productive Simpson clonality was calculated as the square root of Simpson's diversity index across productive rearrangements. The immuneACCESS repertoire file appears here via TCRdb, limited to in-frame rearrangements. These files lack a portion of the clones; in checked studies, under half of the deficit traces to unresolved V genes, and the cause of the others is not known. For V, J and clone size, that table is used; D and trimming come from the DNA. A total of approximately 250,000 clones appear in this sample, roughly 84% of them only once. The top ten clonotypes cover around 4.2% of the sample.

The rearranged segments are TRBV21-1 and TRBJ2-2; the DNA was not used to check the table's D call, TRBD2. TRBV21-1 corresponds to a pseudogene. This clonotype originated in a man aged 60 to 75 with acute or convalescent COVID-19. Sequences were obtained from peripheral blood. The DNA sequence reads TGTGCCAGCAGCATTAGAGGGGACTCCAAAAGCGCCGGGGAGCTGTTTTTT. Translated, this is CASSIRGDSKSAGELFF.